Listed below are T cell receptor beta chains from one sample, sequenced in a study of cytotoxic CD8 clonotypes in ibrutinib-treated CLL. The repertoire was sequenced with immunoSEQ multiplex PCR; TCRdb's copy has only in-frame clones and lacks some. The sample lists fewer than 13,000 clones, approximately 81% seen once, with 16% in the top ten. The sample in question was PBMCs, obtained at disease progression, from a patient treated with ibrutinib. All receptors derive from a human donor with chronic lymphocytic leukemia. Each CDR3 is given with its conserved first and last residue. Each record gives: V gene, D gene, J gene, clone size, CDR3 DNA, CDR3 protein. A D gene is named only where the DNA matches it firmly. Clone size is stated in some rows and not others, as once, few, many or a class when expanded.

v_gene: TRBV9
d_gene: -
j_gene: TRBJ2-1
abundance: few
CDR3nt: TGTGCCAGCAGCGTATTAGTGGGGACACCCTTTCAGGGGAATGAGCAGTTCTTC
CDR3aa: CASSVLVGTPFQGNEQFF

v_gene: TRBV5-1
d_gene: -
j_gene: TRBJ2-3
abundance: -
CDR3nt: TGCGCCAGCAGCTCTCAGCGCCGGCAGGGCACAGATACGCAGTATTTT
CDR3aa: CASSSQRRQGTDTQYF

v_gene: TRBV29-1
d_gene: TRBD2
j_gene: TRBJ2-3
abundance: -
CDR3nt: TGCAGCGTCGCCAGGGTTAGCGGGAGCCGTACAGATACGCAGTATTTT
CDR3aa: CSVARVSGSRTDTQYF

v_gene: TRBV18
d_gene: TRBD1
j_gene: TRBJ1-1
abundance: -
CDR3nt: TGTGCCAGCTCACCACCGGACAGGGGGCTTGGCACTGAAGCTTTCTTT
CDR3aa: CASSPPDRGLGTEAFF

v_gene: TRBV15
d_gene: -
j_gene: TRBJ2-3
abundance: -
CDR3nt: TGTGCCTGCCTGTCGGGAGATACGCAGTATTTT
CDR3aa: CACLSGDTQYF

v_gene: TRBV5-1
d_gene: -
j_gene: TRBJ2-7
abundance: -
CDR3nt: TGCGCCAGCAGCACAGACAAACCCTACGAGCAGTACTTC
CDR3aa: CASSTDKPYEQYF

v_gene: TRBV30
d_gene: TRBD1
j_gene: TRBJ1-1
abundance: -
CDR3nt: TGTGCCTGGAGTGTTCAAGGGACAGGCTCCTCCACTGAAGCTTTCTTT
CDR3aa: CAWSVQGTGSSTEAFF

v_gene: TRBV6-6
d_gene: -
j_gene: TRBJ1-5
abundance: -
CDR3nt: TGTGCCAGCAGCCGAGACAGACCGAATCAGCCCCAGCATTTT
CDR3aa: CASSRDRPNQPQHF

v_gene: TRBV4-2
d_gene: TRBD2
j_gene: TRBJ2-2
abundance: -
CDR3nt: TGTGCCAGCAGCCAAGACTGGACTAGTTACGCCGGGGAGCTGTTTTTT
CDR3aa: CASSQDWTSYAGELFF

v_gene: TRBV29-1
d_gene: TRBD2
j_gene: TRBJ2-1
abundance: -
CDR3nt: TGCAGCGTTGAATCGGGGGGTGAGCAGTTCTTC
CDR3aa: CSVESGGEQFF

v_gene: TRBV7-9
d_gene: TRBD2
j_gene: TRBJ2-5
abundance: -
CDR3nt: TGTGCCAGCAGCCATAGCGGGGGGCTCCAAGAGACCCAGTACTTC
CDR3aa: CASSHSGGLQETQYF

v_gene: TRBV19
d_gene: -
j_gene: TRBJ2-7
abundance: -
CDR3nt: TGTGCCAGTAGTTCCCGACAGGGACTCGTCCCCTACGAGCAGTACTTC
CDR3aa: CASSSRQGLVPYEQYF

v_gene: TRBV29-1
d_gene: TRBD2
j_gene: TRBJ2-3
abundance: -
CDR3nt: TGCAGCACCTCCGGGACTAGCGGCACAGATACGCAGTATTTT
CDR3aa: CSTSGTSGTDTQYF

v_gene: TRBV6-4
d_gene: TRBD1
j_gene: TRBJ2-7
abundance: -
CDR3nt: TGTGCCAGCAGAATACCGGGACAGGGGAAGACCTACGAGCAGTACTTC
CDR3aa: CASRIPGQGKTYEQYF

v_gene: TRBV6-1
d_gene: -
j_gene: TRBJ1-4
abundance: -
CDR3nt: TGTGCCAGCAGTGAAGCGGGCAGAGAAAAACTGTTTTTT
CDR3aa: CASSEAGREKLFF

v_gene: TRBV19
d_gene: TRBD2
j_gene: TRBJ2-7
abundance: -
CDR3nt: TGTGCCAGTAACCCCAAGGGACTAGCGGGAGGCGTTGCCTACGAGCAGTACTTC
CDR3aa: CASNPKGLAGGVAYEQYF

v_gene: TRBV2
d_gene: TRBD2
j_gene: TRBJ2-5
abundance: -
CDR3nt: TGTGCCAGCAGTGAAGCGGGGGGGTGGGAGACCCAGTACTTC
CDR3aa: CASSEAGGWETQYF

v_gene: TRBV14
d_gene: -
j_gene: TRBJ1-4
abundance: -
CDR3nt: TGTGCCAGCAGCCGCCCGTGGGCAGGAATTATCAAAACTAATGAAAAACTGTTTTTT
CDR3aa: CASSRPWAGIIKTNEKLFF

v_gene: TRBV19
d_gene: TRBD2
j_gene: TRBJ2-7
abundance: -
CDR3nt: TGTGCCAGTAGCCTCGGGGGACTATACGAGCAGTACTTC
CDR3aa: CASSLGGLYEQYF

v_gene: TRBV11-1
d_gene: -
j_gene: TRBJ2-7
abundance: -
CDR3nt: TGTGCCAGCAGCTTGGCAGGAATCTACGAGCAGTACTTC
CDR3aa: CASSLAGIYEQYF

v_gene: TRBV7-2
d_gene: TRBD1
j_gene: TRBJ1-2
abundance: -
CDR3nt: TGTGCCAGCAGCTTCACCGGGACAGGGAACTATGGCTACACCTTC
CDR3aa: CASSFTGTGNYGYTF

v_gene: TRBV6-5
d_gene: TRBD1
j_gene: TRBJ1-2
abundance: once
CDR3nt: TGTGCCAGCAGTTACTCTTCAGGGGGTGGCTACACCTTC
CDR3aa: CASSYSSGGGYTF

v_gene: TRBV7-3
d_gene: -
j_gene: TRBJ1-3
abundance: -
CDR3nt: TGTGCCAGCAGCTTTCGAGGGTCGGACACCATATATTTT
CDR3aa: CASSFRGSDTIYF

v_gene: TRBV7-9
d_gene: -
j_gene: TRBJ1-5
abundance: few
CDR3nt: TGTGCCAGCAGCTTAGCATCAGGGGGCAATCAGCCCCAGCATTTT
CDR3aa: CASSLASGGNQPQHF

v_gene: TRBV5-1
d_gene: -
j_gene: TRBJ2-6
abundance: -
CDR3nt: TGCGCCAGCAGTGCCGGAGGCTCTGGGGCCAACGTCCTGACTTTC
CDR3aa: CASSAGGSGANVLTF

v_gene: TRBV5-1
d_gene: -
j_gene: TRBJ2-5
abundance: -
CDR3nt: TGCGCCAGCAGCTCCGGGTTCACAGAGACCCAGTACTTC
CDR3aa: CASSSGFTETQYF

v_gene: TRBV14
d_gene: -
j_gene: TRBJ2-7
abundance: -
CDR3nt: TGTGCCAGCAGCCAAGGGTACGAGCAGTACTTC
CDR3aa: CASSQGYEQYF

v_gene: TRBV12-2
d_gene: -
j_gene: TRBJ1-5
abundance: -
CDR3nt: -
CDR3aa: CASRPWGQGNQPQHF

v_gene: TRBV13
d_gene: -
j_gene: TRBJ2-1
abundance: few
CDR3nt: TGTGCCAGCAGCTTCGCACCACGGAATGAGCAGTTCTTC
CDR3aa: CASSFAPRNEQFF

v_gene: TRBV5-1
d_gene: -
j_gene: TRBJ2-3
abundance: -
CDR3nt: TGCGCCAGCAGCCGTACAGGGACAGATACGCAGTATTTT
CDR3aa: CASSRTGTDTQYF

v_gene: TRBV6-6
d_gene: TRBD1
j_gene: TRBJ2-7
abundance: -
CDR3nt: TGTGCCAGCAGTGAGACAGGGCGAAGCTACGAGCAGTACTTC
CDR3aa: CASSETGRSYEQYF

v_gene: TRBV5-4
d_gene: -
j_gene: TRBJ2-1
abundance: -
CDR3nt: TGTGCCAGCAGCATGCGAGCGGCGCCCTCCTACAATGAGCAGTTCTTC
CDR3aa: CASSMRAAPSYNEQFF

v_gene: TRBV19
d_gene: TRBD1
j_gene: TRBJ1-1
abundance: -
CDR3nt: TGTGCCAGTAGGGACAGGGTGAAGGGAACTGAAGCTTTCTTT
CDR3aa: CASRDRVKGTEAFF

v_gene: TRBV2
d_gene: -
j_gene: TRBJ2-7
abundance: -
CDR3nt: TGTGCCAGCAGGTCTCCCGACTACGAGCAGTACTTC
CDR3aa: CASRSPDYEQYF

v_gene: TRBV19
d_gene: -
j_gene: TRBJ1-1
abundance: -
CDR3nt: TGTGCCAGTAGTAGCCCCCCGGGGAGGATTAACACTGAAGCTTTCTTT
CDR3aa: CASSSPPGRINTEAFF

v_gene: TRBV25-1
d_gene: -
j_gene: TRBJ2-1
abundance: -
CDR3nt: TGTGCCAGCAAGGGGAAGGGGGAGGACTCCTACAATGAGCAGTTCTTC
CDR3aa: CASKGKGEDSYNEQFF

v_gene: TRBV30
d_gene: TRBD1
j_gene: TRBJ1-4
abundance: -
CDR3nt: TGTGCCTGGAGTGTAGACAGGGCCGAAAAACTGTTTTTT
CDR3aa: CAWSVDRAEKLFF

v_gene: TRBV27
d_gene: -
j_gene: TRBJ1-4
abundance: -
CDR3nt: TGTGCCTCCTTACGGGGCCGGCCCTCCCGAGGGGAAAAACTGTTTTTT
CDR3aa: CASLRGRPSRGEKLFF

v_gene: TRBV28
d_gene: -
j_gene: TRBJ1-4
abundance: -
CDR3nt: TGTGCCAGCAGTTTCGCGGGGACGGGTGGTGAAAAACTGTTTTTT
CDR3aa: CASSFAGTGGEKLFF

v_gene: TRBV5-1
d_gene: -
j_gene: TRBJ2-7
abundance: -
CDR3nt: TGCGCCAGCAGCTTGGCCGAAGGGGCGAACTCCTACGAGCAGTACTTC
CDR3aa: CASSLAEGANSYEQYF

v_gene: TRBV5-1
d_gene: TRBD1
j_gene: TRBJ1-5
abundance: -
CDR3nt: TGCGCCAGCAGCTTAACAGGGGGCGAAGGGGCCCAGCATTTT
CDR3aa: CASSLTGGEGAQHF

v_gene: TRBV28
d_gene: -
j_gene: TRBJ1-1
abundance: -
CDR3nt: TGTGCCAGCAGTTTACATAACAGGGTGAAGAACACTGAAGCTTTCTTT
CDR3aa: CASSLHNRVKNTEAFF

v_gene: TRBV2
d_gene: TRBD1
j_gene: TRBJ2-5
abundance: -
CDR3nt: TGTGCCACCCGCCAGGACAGGGGAGGTCCGGAGACCCAGTACTTC
CDR3aa: CATRQDRGGPETQYF

v_gene: TRBV18
d_gene: -
j_gene: TRBJ1-6
abundance: -
CDR3nt: TGTGCCAGCTCACCCACGGTTAACTCACCCCTCCACTTT
CDR3aa: CASSPTVNSPLHF

v_gene: TRBV7-8
d_gene: -
j_gene: TRBJ2-3
abundance: -
CDR3nt: TGTGCCAGCAGCTTAGTTGAGGGTGTGAGCACAGATACGCAGTATTTT
CDR3aa: CASSLVEGVSTDTQYF

v_gene: TRBV5-1
d_gene: -
j_gene: TRBJ2-3
abundance: -
CDR3nt: TGCGCCAGCAGCTCCCAGGGCCGGGGGCCTGGCACAGATACGCAGTATTTT
CDR3aa: CASSSQGRGPGTDTQYF

v_gene: TRBV18
d_gene: -
j_gene: TRBJ1-1
abundance: few
CDR3nt: TGTGCCAGCTCACCACGGCAGCCCAATGAAGCTTTCTTT
CDR3aa: CASSPRQPNEAFF

v_gene: TRBV19
d_gene: TRBD2
j_gene: TRBJ2-7
abundance: -
CDR3nt: TGTGCCAGTAAAGAGCGGGAGGGCCTCTCCTACGAGCAGTACTTC
CDR3aa: CASKEREGLSYEQYF

v_gene: TRBV7-3
d_gene: TRBD2
j_gene: TRBJ2-1
abundance: few
CDR3nt: TGTGCCAGCAGCAATAGCGGGCTCTCCTACAATGAGCAGTTCTTC
CDR3aa: CASSNSGLSYNEQFF

v_gene: TRBV7-7
d_gene: TRBD2
j_gene: TRBJ2-1
abundance: -
CDR3nt: TGTGCTAGCAGCGGAGGACTAGCAGGATACAATGAGCAGTTCTTC
CDR3aa: CASSGGLAGYNEQFF

v_gene: TRBV28
d_gene: -
j_gene: TRBJ2-7
abundance: once
CDR3nt: TGTGCCAGCAGTTCCCCCTGGGGGTCGGGAGAGCAGTACTTC
CDR3aa: CASSSPWGSGEQYF

v_gene: TRBV7-9
d_gene: TRBD1
j_gene: TRBJ1-1
abundance: -
CDR3nt: TGTGCCAGCGGCTTAGACAGGGTAGTGAGGACTTTCTTT
CDR3aa: CASGLDRVVRTFF

v_gene: TRBV4-2
d_gene: -
j_gene: TRBJ2-7
abundance: -
CDR3nt: TGTGCCAGCAGCCAAGACCGGGCCCTGTACGAGCAGTACTTC
CDR3aa: CASSQDRALYEQYF

v_gene: TRBV4-2
d_gene: TRBD1
j_gene: TRBJ1-2
abundance: once
CDR3nt: TGTGCCAGCAGCCAAGATCTTACAGGGGGGGCGGCTAACTATGGCTACACCTTC
CDR3aa: CASSQDLTGGAANYGYTF

v_gene: TRBV7-9
d_gene: -
j_gene: TRBJ1-1
abundance: once
CDR3nt: TGTGCCAGCAGCCCCACCAATCGCCAGGAAGCTTTCTTT
CDR3aa: CASSPTNRQEAFF

v_gene: TRBV28
d_gene: -
j_gene: TRBJ1-2
abundance: -
CDR3nt: TGTGCCAGCAGTTTTGAGACAGCTCTCCGGGGCTACACCTTC
CDR3aa: CASSFETALRGYTF

v_gene: TRBV6-1
d_gene: TRBD2
j_gene: TRBJ2-2
abundance: -
CDR3nt: TGTGCCATCAGGGTCGCTAGCGGTAACACCGGGGAGCTGTTTTTT
CDR3aa: CAIRVASGNTGELFF